The T cell receptor beta chain under discussion was sequenced for a study of T cells after yellow fever vaccination. TCRdb reanalysed the 5' RACE reads using MiXCR and keeps one entry per CDR3 protein. This sample carries approximately 550,000 distinct CDR3 sequences, 15% to 20% of them seen once, and the ten largest clones take approximately 14%. Regarding the study as a whole: Most primary-vaccination clones reappeared after the booster (approximately 95% CD4, about 90% CD8).

Germline values: CDR1 DFQATT, CDR2 SNEGSKA (reference sequence). The CDR3 has 15 amino acids. V shed 6 bases and J 9 bases; nucleotides not matched to a gene: 11. To note about this clonotype: Its antigen is not known.

The sequenced sample was PBMCs, obtained 15 days after the yellow fever booster vaccination. The V call is TRBV20-1, the J call TRBJ2-1, with 13 bases identical to TRBD2. This TCR derives from a man aged 30-40 years who received the YFV17D yellow fever vaccine. Written as DNA, the CDR3 is TGCAGTGCCCGCGGGACTAGCGGGAAGGTCGGTGAGCAGTTCTTC. Translating gives CSARGTSGKVGEQFF.